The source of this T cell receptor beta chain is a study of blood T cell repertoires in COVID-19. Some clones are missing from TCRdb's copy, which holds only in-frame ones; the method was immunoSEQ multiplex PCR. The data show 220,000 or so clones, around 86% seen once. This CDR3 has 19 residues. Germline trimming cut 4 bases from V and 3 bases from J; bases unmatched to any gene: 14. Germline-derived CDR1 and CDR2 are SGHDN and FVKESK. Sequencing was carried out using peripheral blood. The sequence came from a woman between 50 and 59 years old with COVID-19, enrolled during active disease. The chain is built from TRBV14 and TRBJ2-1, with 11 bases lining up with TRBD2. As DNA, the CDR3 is TGTGCCAGCAGCCGACGAGAACTAGCGGGGGATTTCCACTACAATGAGCAGTTCTTC. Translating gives CASSRRELAGDFHYNEQFF.